This T cell receptor beta chain was recovered during a study of cytomegalovirus exposure and HLA in healthy donors listed by TCRdb under 2017. Study-level background: An earlier analysis of more than 550 of the donors reported approximately 300 Gb of sequence data and 117 million unique TCR beta sequences obtained from about 179 million T cells. Roughly 310 gigabases of sequencing data and tens of millions of unique TCR sequences were included in an early release covering roughly 700 HLA-typed donors. Among the roughly 400 genotyped donors, around 81% belonged to the genetic ancestry cluster associated with self-reported Caucasian donors. The study was designed to test whether signatures of past pathogen exposure could be identified by cataloging public T cell receptors. Using immunosequencing, the study profiled T cell repertoires from roughly 650 subjects and related those repertoires to cytomegalovirus serostatus. Along with the approximately 650-subject first cohort, a separate validation cohort of over 90 different subjects was used. To predict cytomegalovirus infection status, the study combined high-throughput TCR immunosequencing, statistical association of individual TCRs with disease status, and machine learning. A later analysis re-examined previously published TCR beta repertoires from over 500 donors and added high-resolution HLA genotyping to investigate patterns of TCR occurrence. The later analysis used no new phenotypic data to find candidate immune exposures, relying instead on TCR beta sequences and their occurrence across donors. To decide whether each TCR beta V gene segment behaved as functional or pseudogenic, an earlier analysis of several hundred of the donors relied on high-throughput TCR beta sequencing. Donor age, sex, ethnicity and CMV serostatus were compiled alongside the repertoire data. Genome-wide SNP genotypes for about 65% of the roughly 700 donors were used in a later genetic analysis, which treated that subset as a discovery cohort. Every discovery cohort repertoire had been produced on one sequencing platform. HLA typing included class I and class II loci at four-digit resolution. Typing coverage varied by locus: roughly 629-640 donors for A, B, C, DRB1 and DQB1; approximately 560 for DQA1; nearly 610 for DPA1; approximately 470 for DPB1. A handful of DR-DQ haplotypes were handled as single units for association and clustering because linkage in the cohort was strong. On average, roughly 240,000 unique TCR beta nucleotide sequences were sequenced per donor among some 430 genotyped donors of the cohort, with around 19% of those sequences being non-productive.

Remarks on this clone: What this receptor recognizes is not known. Base-call qualities are not available, and no considerably larger clone is one nucleotide away.

Library preparation employed the immunoSEQ multiplex PCR assay. A mixture of 60 forward primers for TCR Vbeta segments and 13 reverse primers for TCR Jbeta segments was used in the multiplex PCR. The CDR3 region of rearranged TCR beta genes was amplified from genomic DNA with a multiplex PCR assay. Amplified TCR beta libraries were sequenced as 87-base-pair reads on the Illumina HiSeq System. In the source study's methods: In a later analysis, tens of millions of unique TCR beta chains were counted across the 666 repertoires, and roughly 10 million of these chains were shared by at least two donors. A nearest-neighbor algorithm error-corrected the raw reads and collapsed the reads into unique sequences, merging closely related sequences to remove PCR and sequencing errors. Alignment of CDR3 sequences to IMGT reference sequences was used to assign V, D and J gene segments. For a sequence to be retained, a match of at least six nucleotides was required to both a V gene segment and a J gene segment. A rearrangement counted as productive if the CDR3 had no stop codons and remained in frame with V and J, and every other rearrangement counted as non-productive. Following IMGT convention, CDR3 was defined as the stretch from the second conserved V-encoded cysteine up to the conserved J-encoded phenylalanine. The earlier analysis of about 560 of the donors excluded any sequence lacking an unambiguous match to a single V gene segment. An earlier analysis of approximately 590 of the donors classified V segments as functional when productive rearrangements were above 56.7% and as segregating when the standard deviation between donors was above 5%. To diagnose cytomegalovirus status from the catalog of TCR beta chain sequences, a statistical classification framework was built. A later analysis assigned V and J genes by comparing TCR nucleotide sequences with IMGT/GENE-DB human TR gene sequences. In a later analysis, CDR3 sequences and most-parsimonious VDJ recombination scenarios were assigned using the TCRdist pipeline. A later analysis defined each TCR beta chain by its CDR3 amino acid sequence plus V-gene family, and excluded reads lacking a unique V-gene family. A later analysis removed over 500 highly shared, low-generation-probability nucleotide sequences to deal with suspected cross-contamination and a sequencing artifact. In a later analysis, a clonal expansion index for each public chain was calculated from normalized within-repertoire ranks of inferred template counts. In a later analysis, generation probabilities were computed with a VDJ recombination model fitted to out-of-frame rearrangements, and the resulting probabilities were checked against IGoR. Hypergeometric tests were used in a later analysis to score TCR-TCR, TCR-HLA and TCR-CMV co-occurrence, with a repertoire-size bias correction applied to the TCR pairs. A later analysis estimated false discovery rates by permuting HLA or CMV assignments 20 times. A later analysis grouped co-occurring TCRs with DBSCAN, adding TCRdist sequence similarity when clustering within HLA-allele-positive subsets. For co-occurrence clustering, repertoires with fewer than 30,000 or more than 120,000 public chains were excluded, along with roughly 5 repertoires with anomalous nucleotide sharing. The immuneACCESS repertoire file appears here via TCRdb, limited to in-frame rearrangements. These files lack a portion of the clones; in checked studies, under half of the deficit traces to unresolved V genes, and the cause of the others is not known. For V, J and clone size, that table is used; D and trimming come from the DNA. This sample lists over 150,000 clones; more than 80% were detected once. The ten largest account for about 1.9% of the sample.

From its cysteine to its phenylalanine, the CDR3 spans 14 amino acids. Only the CDR3 region is kept as DNA, spanning 42 bases read in frame from base 1. The paper's findings and limits, for the study overall: The authors suggested that the approach could potentially be generalized to other disease states and immunological phenotypes. Most TCR sequences were seen in very few donors, while some public TCRs were found in many individuals. Roughly uniform sequencing depth across donors was assumed in presence/absence analyses, although this assumption may not hold. In a later analysis, most CMV-associated TCR beta chains were found to appear HLA-restricted, with HLA associations seemingly driven largely by CMV exposure. A later analysis associated 17,000 or so TCR beta sequences with specific HLA alleles at a false discovery rate of 0.05. When HLA alleles, especially DR and DQ, strongly co-occurred, TCR associations were difficult to assign to individual alleles. Some IMGT-functional V segments, including TRBV6-2 and TRBV6-3, could not be told apart with the 87-base-pair reads, so those segments were excluded. In a later genetic analysis, a missense DCLRE1C variant was associated with V-gene and J-gene trimming of TCR beta chains, and the association was replicated in an independent cohort. In vitro tests confirmed that a few of the cytomegalovirus-associated TCR beta chains recognize cytomegalovirus antigens. The earlier analysis of 450 to 700 of the donors excluded approximately 15 rarely observed V segments, including chromosome 9 orphons, because counts were too low. A cluster of highly shared sequence variants was judged likely to be a technical artifact of the sequencing pipeline. For the cohort, immune exposure information was limited to CMV serostatus. In a later analysis, the rate of TCR association differed among HLA loci, with DRB1 alleles having the most associated TCRs and HLA-C alleles having the fewest. In a later analysis, HLA-associated TCR beta chains were found to be more clonally expanded and to have lower generation probabilities than equally common non-associated chains. The study listed 150 to 200 TCR beta chains as associated with cytomegalovirus. Correlated functional status among segregating V segments might reflect linkage disequilibrium, but an unknown experimental factor could not be ruled out. A later genetic analysis reported fewer N-insertions in productive TCRs among donors in an Asian-associated ancestry cluster than the roughly 700-donor mean. In an earlier analysis of about 600 of the donors, most TCR beta V segments appeared in productive rearrangements about 90% or about 30% of the time, broadly matching IMGT annotations. In this cohort, only TCR beta chains were sequenced, and detectable features were limited by the absence of alpha or paired-chain data. A further reported finding was that TCR beta sequences accurately predicted the HLA-A and HLA-B alleles for most subjects in the first cohort. Cytomegalovirus status was reported to be diagnosed by the classifier with high specificity and sensitivity in both the original and validation cohorts. According to a later analysis, parvovirus B19, influenza, CMV and Epstein-Barr virus appeared linked to several top co-occurrence clusters. Because some donors lacked HLA typing at each locus, the association tests relied only on the typed subset.

The cohort comprised approximately 700 healthy bone marrow donors. At the time of sampling, every cohort member was nominally healthy, though immune exposures that went unrecorded were likely present. The donor was CMV seronegative and was included in the group of under 450 seronegative cohort members. Each donor provided a peripheral blood sample, and peripheral blood mononuclear cells were used for TCR beta sequencing. Genomic DNA was extracted from the blood cell samples with the Qiagen DNeasy Blood Extraction Kit. The source material was PBMCs. The chain is assembled from TRBV7-5 and TRBJ1-6; the table's D call of TRBD1 was not tested on the DNA. TRBV7-5 is given as a pseudogene. This clonotype originated in a young woman in good health and CMV-seronegative. The base sequence is TGTGTCAGAAGCTTGACAGGGTTGGATTCACCCCTCCACTTT. This yields the protein CVRSLTGLDSPLHF.